A selection of T cell receptor beta chains follows, all from one sample in a study of HIV-infected patients and healthy controls. TCRdb processed the 5' RACE reads anew with MiXCR; each CDR3 protein has one entry. The table lists 5,300 or so distinct CDR3 sequences, about 8.7% of them singletons. The specimen was blood, collected during antiretroviral therapy. These receptors were collected from an adult with HIV infection. CDR3s leave out the opening cysteine and the closing phenylalanine or tryptophan.

CDR3 length: 13; V gene: TRBV7-2; J gene: TRBJ2-1; CDR3 protein: ASSFETGGAYEQF
CDR3 length: 11; V gene: TRBV6-5; J gene: TRBJ1-5; CDR3 protein: ASSPRGRQPQH
CDR3 length: 13; V gene: TRBV28; J gene: TRBJ1-5; CDR3 protein: ASRGTGYSNQPQH
CDR3 length: 12; V gene: TRBV27; J gene: TRBJ2-1; CDR3 protein: ASRQSGAHNEQF
CDR3 length: 11; V gene: TRBV5-1; J gene: TRBJ1-1; CDR3 protein: ASSMLTGLEAF
CDR3 length: 14; V gene: TRBV7-9; J gene: TRBJ1-4; CDR3 protein: ASSYTGGPANEKLF
CDR3 length: 9; V gene: TRBV29-1; J gene: TRBJ1-1; CDR3 protein: SAHRNTEAF
CDR3 length: 16; V gene: TRBV20-1; J gene: TRBJ2-3; CDR3 protein: SARGPVSGRAGPDTQY
CDR3 length: 13; V gene: TRBV14; J gene: TRBJ1-1; CDR3 protein: ASSQDLNRGTEAF
CDR3 length: 10; V gene: TRBV7-2; J gene: TRBJ2-1; CDR3 protein: ASSFSRNEQF
CDR3 length: 15; V gene: TRBV24-1; J gene: TRBJ2-3; CDR3 protein: ATSDPQLTGGRDTQY
CDR3 length: 13; V gene: TRBV7-9; J gene: TRBJ1-1; CDR3 protein: ASSFVQGLNTEAF
CDR3 length: 13; V gene: TRBV6-6; J gene: TRBJ1-3; CDR3 protein: ASSSREGSGNTIY
CDR3 length: 14; V gene: TRBV9; J gene: TRBJ2-1; CDR3 protein: ASSVGSGYSYNEQF
CDR3 length: 11; V gene: TRBV10-3; J gene: TRBJ1-1; CDR3 protein: AISDSSADEAF
CDR3 length: 14; V gene: TRBV20-1; J gene: TRBJ2-2; CDR3 protein: SPYREGDRYTGELF
CDR3 length: 14; V gene: TRBV6-1; J gene: TRBJ1-1; CDR3 protein: ASSEEAGGRGTEAF
CDR3 length: 10; V gene: TRBV29-1; J gene: TRBJ1-1; CDR3 protein: SVEEGATEAF
CDR3 length: 14; V gene: TRBV3-1; J gene: TRBJ2-1; CDR3 protein: ASSQGLAGTGDEQF
CDR3 length: 11; V gene: TRBV7-9; J gene: TRBJ1-2; CDR3 protein: ASSLEVARGHT
CDR3 length: 13; V gene: TRBV3-1; J gene: TRBJ1-1; CDR3 protein: ASSPRAGLNTEAF
CDR3 length: 12; V gene: TRBV3-1; J gene: TRBJ1-5; CDR3 protein: ASSQGQSNQPQH
CDR3 length: 14; V gene: TRBV5-1; J gene: TRBJ2-3; CDR3 protein: ASSLGLAGAKDTQY
CDR3 length: 13; V gene: TRBV6-5; J gene: TRBJ2-3; CDR3 protein: ASSYSGRGADTQY
CDR3 length: 14; V gene: TRBV10-3; J gene: TRBJ2-1; CDR3 protein: AISEVVEQDRNEQF
CDR3 length: 14; V gene: TRBV20-1; J gene: TRBJ2-2; CDR3 protein: SAAWSGRAQNGELF
CDR3 length: 11; V gene: TRBV7-6; J gene: TRBJ2-5; CDR3 protein: ASSLEERGTQY
CDR3 length: 13; V gene: TRBV19; J gene: TRBJ1-5; CDR3 protein: ASSRPSGANQPQH
CDR3 length: 11; V gene: TRBV3-1; J gene: TRBJ2-2; CDR3 protein: ASSQGTTGELF
CDR3 length: 11; V gene: TRBV29-1; J gene: TRBJ2-3; CDR3 protein: SASTSGADTQY
CDR3 length: 11; V gene: TRBV6-2/TRBV6-3; J gene: TRBJ1-5; CDR3 protein: ASRLWGNQPQH
CDR3 length: 11; V gene: TRBV12-3/TRBV12-4; J gene: TRBJ1-2; CDR3 protein: ASSGTGSYGYT
CDR3 length: 12; V gene: TRBV18; J gene: TRBJ2-5; CDR3 protein: ASSPSTGEETQY
CDR3 length: 12; V gene: TRBV5-4; J gene: TRBJ1-4; CDR3 protein: ASSSPGQGGKLF
CDR3 length: 16; V gene: TRBV4-2; J gene: TRBJ2-1; CDR3 protein: ASSQDFEREGPYNEQF
CDR3 length: 13; V gene: TRBV12-3/TRBV12-4; J gene: TRBJ2-1; CDR3 protein: ASQTPGLAYNEQF
CDR3 length: 12; V gene: TRBV5-1; J gene: TRBJ1-1; CDR3 protein: ASSLDWGGTEAF
CDR3 length: 13; V gene: TRBV9; J gene: TRBJ1-1; CDR3 protein: ASSVAGGGGTEAF
CDR3 length: 11; V gene: TRBV2; J gene: TRBJ1-1; CDR3 protein: ASIQGLVTEAF
CDR3 length: 12; V gene: TRBV9; J gene: TRBJ2-3; CDR3 protein: ASSGGQGTDTQY
CDR3 length: 14; V gene: TRBV18; J gene: TRBJ2-7; CDR3 protein: ASSPIPQGSHSEQY
CDR3 length: 13; V gene: TRBV6-5; J gene: TRBJ2-1; CDR3 protein: ASSLGWNSYNEQF
CDR3 length: 13; V gene: TRBV29-1; J gene: TRBJ2-7; CDR3 protein: SVRTSGISVYEQY
CDR3 length: 12; V gene: TRBV7-2; J gene: TRBJ1-1; CDR3 protein: ASRLRPTYTEAF
CDR3 length: 13; V gene: TRBV6-6; J gene: TRBJ1-5; CDR3 protein: ASSPGPRSNQPQH
CDR3 length: 15; V gene: TRBV14; J gene: TRBJ1-4; CDR3 protein: ASSHYYSGTGEEKLF
CDR3 length: 13; V gene: TRBV28; J gene: TRBJ2-3; CDR3 protein: ASSIGAGPTDTQY
CDR3 length: 11; V gene: TRBV5-1; J gene: TRBJ1-5; CDR3 protein: ASSSDSNQPQH
CDR3 length: 11; V gene: TRBV4-1; J gene: TRBJ2-3; CDR3 protein: ASSRSVAGTQY
CDR3 length: 13; V gene: TRBV3-1; J gene: TRBJ2-3; CDR3 protein: ASSRWETSTRTQY
CDR3 length: 11; V gene: TRBV5-6; J gene: TRBJ2-7; CDR3 protein: ASSLPTPWEQY
CDR3 length: 13; V gene: TRBV6-5; J gene: TRBJ2-1; CDR3 protein: ASSMGLEVNNEQF
CDR3 length: 13; V gene: TRBV28; J gene: TRBJ1-1; CDR3 protein: ASRYNRGPDTEAF